This entry features one TCR beta chain sequence. As yet, its antigen is unknown. V was pared by 4 bases and J by 0 bases, with 11 bases between. Germline assignment: CDR1 SGHRS and CDR2 YFSETQ. The CDR3 loop spans 14 amino acids. This specimen comes from a study of OX40 agonist ivuxolimab in advanced cancers. Overall study: Ivuxolimab, an antibody acting as an agonist of OX40 (CD134), was used to treat patients. Patients enrolled in dose escalation were diagnosed with hepatocellular carcinoma, melanoma, renal cell or head and neck cancer. Whole-study findings and limits: With doses of 0.1 to 3.0 mg/kg, CD4+ and CD8+ blood T cells had undergone clonal expansion by week 6.

Data came from immunoSEQ multiplex PCR; TCRdb stores just in-frame clones and leaves some out. The sample holds approximately 100,000 clones, around 90% seen once. The receptor was isolated from an adult with an advanced solid tumor such as melanoma, head and neck, liver or kidney cancer. The chain is built from TRBV5-1 and TRBJ2-7; the D is unclear. The sample here was CD4+ or CD8+ T cells sorted from blood, taken in a trial of the OX40 agonist ivuxolimab. This CDR3 reads CASSPSDGSYEQYF. CDR3 coding DNA: TGCGCCAGCAGCCCGTCGGACGGCTCCTACGAGCAGTACTTC.